This TCR beta chain stems from a study of long-term antiretroviral therapy in people with HIV. Notes on the study in general: The study found that diversity rose after ART but stayed below transplant donor controls.

The libraries were made with immunoSEQ v3.0 at survey level. Sequencing of each sample targeted 40,000-50,000 T-cell genomes. Using immunoSEQ multiplex PCR, the repertoire was profiled, and TCRdb retains in-frame clones only, with some absent. The sample contains fewer than 25,000 clones, approximately 77% of which appear only once. The ends were cut back, 3 bases at V and 5 bases at J, with 19 bases in the middle. Germline CDR1 MDHEN, CDR2 SYDVKM. The CDR3 length is 16 residues. Treatment of all HIV participants took place in the United States. Worth noting for this clone: Its antigen remains unidentified.

This rearrangement joins TRBV28 to TRBJ1-1, with D unresolved. The TCR was taken from a man over 45 with HIV. The sequencing used unsorted PBMCs, collected at the start of antiretroviral therapy. In DNA, the CDR3 is TGTGCCAGCAGTTTCCCTCGATTAAACGAGGGAACTGAAGCTTTCTTT. As protein: CASSFPRLNEGTEAFF.